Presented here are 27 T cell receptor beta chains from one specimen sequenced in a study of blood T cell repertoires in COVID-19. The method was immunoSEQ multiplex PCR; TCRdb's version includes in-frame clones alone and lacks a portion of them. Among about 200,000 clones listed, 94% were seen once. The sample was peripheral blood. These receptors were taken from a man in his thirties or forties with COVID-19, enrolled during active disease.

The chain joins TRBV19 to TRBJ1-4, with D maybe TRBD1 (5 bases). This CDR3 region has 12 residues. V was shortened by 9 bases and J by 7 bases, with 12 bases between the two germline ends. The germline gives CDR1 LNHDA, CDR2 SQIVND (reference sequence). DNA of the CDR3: TGTGCCAGCGGGGGGTCCGGTGAAAAACTGTTTTTT. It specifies CASGGSGEKLFF.

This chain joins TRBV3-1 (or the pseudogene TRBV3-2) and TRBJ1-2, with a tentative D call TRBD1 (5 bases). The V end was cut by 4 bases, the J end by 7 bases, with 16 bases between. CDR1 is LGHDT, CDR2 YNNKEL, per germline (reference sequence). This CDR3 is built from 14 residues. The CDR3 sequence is CASSRWGVFRGYTF. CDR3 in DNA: TGTGCCAGCAGCCGCTGGGGCGTCTTCCGTGGCTACACCTTC.

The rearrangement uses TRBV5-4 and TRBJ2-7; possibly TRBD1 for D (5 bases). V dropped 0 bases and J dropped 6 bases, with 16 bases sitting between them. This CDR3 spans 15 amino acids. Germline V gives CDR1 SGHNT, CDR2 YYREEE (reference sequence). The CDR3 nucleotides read TGTGCCAGCAGCTTGGCCCCCGTTTCTAGGGGCGAGCAGTACTTC. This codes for CASSLAPVSRGEQYF.

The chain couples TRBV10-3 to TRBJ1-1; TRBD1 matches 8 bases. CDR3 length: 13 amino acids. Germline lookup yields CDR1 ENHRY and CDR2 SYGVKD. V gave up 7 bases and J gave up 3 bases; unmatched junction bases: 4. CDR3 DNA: TGTGCCATCACTGGACAGGGTCACACTGAAGCTTTCTTT. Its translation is CAITGQGHTEAFF.

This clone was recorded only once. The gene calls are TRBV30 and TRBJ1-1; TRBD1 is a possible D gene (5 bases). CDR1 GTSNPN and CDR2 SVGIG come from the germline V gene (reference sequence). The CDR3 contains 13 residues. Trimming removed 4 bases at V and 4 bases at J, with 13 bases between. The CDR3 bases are TGTGCCTGGACTGTGGCCCAGGGCACTGAAGCTTTCTTT. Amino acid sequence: CAWTVAQGTEAFF. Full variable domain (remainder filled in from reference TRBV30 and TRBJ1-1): SQTIHQWPATLVQPVGSPLSLECTVEGTSNPNLYWYRQAAGRGLQLLFYSVGIGQISSEVPQNLSASRPQDRQFILSSKKLLLSDSGFYLCAWTVAQGTEAFFGQGTRLTVV.

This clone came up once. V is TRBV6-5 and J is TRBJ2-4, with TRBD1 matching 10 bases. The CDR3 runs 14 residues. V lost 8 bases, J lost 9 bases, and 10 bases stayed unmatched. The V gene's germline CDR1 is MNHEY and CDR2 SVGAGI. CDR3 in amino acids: CASQDRGAPVIQYF. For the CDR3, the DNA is TGTGCCAGCCAGGACAGGGGGGCCCCCGTCATTCAGTACTTC.

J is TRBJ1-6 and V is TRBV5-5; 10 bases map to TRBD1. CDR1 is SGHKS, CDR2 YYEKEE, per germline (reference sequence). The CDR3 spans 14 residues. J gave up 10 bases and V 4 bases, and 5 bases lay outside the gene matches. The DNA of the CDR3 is TGTGCCAGCAGCAACCGGGACAGGGGATCACCCCTCCACTTT. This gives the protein CASSNRDRGSPLHF.

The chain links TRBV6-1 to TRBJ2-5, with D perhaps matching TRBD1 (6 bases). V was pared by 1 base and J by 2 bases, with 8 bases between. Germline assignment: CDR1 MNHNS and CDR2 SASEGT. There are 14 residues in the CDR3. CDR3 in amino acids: CASSEGTDQETQYF. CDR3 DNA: TGTGCCAGCAGTGAAGGGACAGATCAAGAGACCCAGTACTTC.

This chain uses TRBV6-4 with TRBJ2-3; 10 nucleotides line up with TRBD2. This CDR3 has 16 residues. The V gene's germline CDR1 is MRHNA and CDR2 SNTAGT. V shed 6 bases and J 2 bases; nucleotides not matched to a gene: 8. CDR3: CASSLSGGSNTDTQYF. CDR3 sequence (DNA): TGTGCCAGCAGCCTTAGCGGGGGGAGCAACACAGATACGCAGTATTTT.

This CDR3 is CASSFPGGGGTEAFF. The CDR3 coding sequence is TGTGCCAGCAGTTTCCCTGGGGGGGGCGGCACTGAAGCTTTCTTT. The chain carries TRBV6-5 and TRBJ1-1; a possible D gene is TRBD1 (6 bases). The CDR3 length is 15 residues. Trimming took off 4 bases at V and 4 bases at J, with 16 bases between the two ends. Germline CDR1 is MNHEY and CDR2 is SVGAGI.

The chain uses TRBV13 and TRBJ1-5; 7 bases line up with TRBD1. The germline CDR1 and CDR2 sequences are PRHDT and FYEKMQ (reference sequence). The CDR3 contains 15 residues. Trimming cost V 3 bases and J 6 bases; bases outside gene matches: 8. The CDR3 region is CASSFGRGNGQPQHF. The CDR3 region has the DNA TGTGCCAGCAGCTTCGGCAGGGGGAACGGTCAGCCCCAGCATTTT.

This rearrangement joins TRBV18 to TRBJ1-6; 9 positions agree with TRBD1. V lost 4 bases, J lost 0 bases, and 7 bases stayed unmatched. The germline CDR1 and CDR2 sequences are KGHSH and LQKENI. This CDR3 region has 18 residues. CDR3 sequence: CASSRTGTGSSYNSPLHF. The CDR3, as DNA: TGTGCCAGCTCACGAACCGGGACAGGGAGCTCCTATAATTCACCCCTCCACTTT.

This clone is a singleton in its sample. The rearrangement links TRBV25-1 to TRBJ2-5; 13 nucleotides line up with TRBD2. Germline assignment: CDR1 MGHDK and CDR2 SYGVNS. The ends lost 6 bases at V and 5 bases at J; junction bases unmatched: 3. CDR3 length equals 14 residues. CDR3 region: CASRTSGGRETQYF. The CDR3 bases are TGTGCCAGCAGGACTAGCGGGGGGAGGGAGACCCAGTACTTC.

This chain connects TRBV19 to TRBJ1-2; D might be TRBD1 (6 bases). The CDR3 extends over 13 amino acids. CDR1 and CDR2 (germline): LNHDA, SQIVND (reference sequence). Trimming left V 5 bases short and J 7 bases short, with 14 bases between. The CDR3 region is CASSARQVGGYTF. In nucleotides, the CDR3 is TGTGCCAGTAGTGCGCGACAGGTCGGTGGCTACACCTTC.

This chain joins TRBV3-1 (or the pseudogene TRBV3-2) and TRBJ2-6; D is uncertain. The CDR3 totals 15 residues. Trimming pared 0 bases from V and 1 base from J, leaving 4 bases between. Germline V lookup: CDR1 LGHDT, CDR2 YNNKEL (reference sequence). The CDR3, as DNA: TGTGCCAGCAGCCAAGACTTATCTGGGGCCAACGTCCTGACTTTC. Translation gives CASSQDLSGANVLTF.

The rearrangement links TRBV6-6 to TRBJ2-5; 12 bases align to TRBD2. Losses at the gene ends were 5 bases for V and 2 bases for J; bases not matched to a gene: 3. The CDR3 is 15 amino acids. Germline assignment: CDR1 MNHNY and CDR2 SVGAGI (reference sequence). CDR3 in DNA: TGTGCCAGCAGTGCTCTAGCGGGGGGGCAAGAGACCCAGTACTTC. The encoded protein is CASSALAGGQETQYF.

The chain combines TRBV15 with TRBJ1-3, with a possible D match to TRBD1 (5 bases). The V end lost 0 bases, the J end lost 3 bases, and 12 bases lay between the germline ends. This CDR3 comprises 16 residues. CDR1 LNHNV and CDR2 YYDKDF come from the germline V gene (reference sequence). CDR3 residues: CATSRDGAGNGNTIYF. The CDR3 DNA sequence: TGTGCCACCAGCAGAGATGGGGCAGGGAATGGAAACACCATATATTTT.

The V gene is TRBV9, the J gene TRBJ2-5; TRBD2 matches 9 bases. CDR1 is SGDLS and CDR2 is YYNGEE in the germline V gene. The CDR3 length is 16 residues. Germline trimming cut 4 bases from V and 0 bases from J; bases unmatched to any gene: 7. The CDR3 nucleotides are TGTGCCAGCAGCCCACTTGCGGGGGGGAACCAAGAGACCCAGTACTTC. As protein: CASSPLAGGNQETQYF.

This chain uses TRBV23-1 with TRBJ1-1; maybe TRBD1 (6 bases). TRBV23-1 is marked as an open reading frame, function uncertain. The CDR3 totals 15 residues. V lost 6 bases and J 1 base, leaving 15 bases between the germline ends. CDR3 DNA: TGCGCCAGCAGGAAGTCAGGGGATCAGAACACTGAAGCTTTCTTT. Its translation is CASRKSGDQNTEAFF.

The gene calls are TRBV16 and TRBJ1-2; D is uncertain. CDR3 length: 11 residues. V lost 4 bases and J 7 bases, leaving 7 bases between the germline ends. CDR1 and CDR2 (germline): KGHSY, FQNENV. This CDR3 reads CASSPVGGYTF. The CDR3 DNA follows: TGTGCCAGCAGCCCGGTCGGTGGCTACACCTTC.

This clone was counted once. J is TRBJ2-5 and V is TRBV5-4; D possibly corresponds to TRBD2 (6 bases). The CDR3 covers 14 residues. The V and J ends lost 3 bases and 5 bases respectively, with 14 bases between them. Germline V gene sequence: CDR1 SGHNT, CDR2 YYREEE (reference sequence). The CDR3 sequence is CASSSGLSRETQYF. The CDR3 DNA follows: TGTGCCAGCAGCTCGGGACTTTCGAGGGAGACCCAGTACTTC.

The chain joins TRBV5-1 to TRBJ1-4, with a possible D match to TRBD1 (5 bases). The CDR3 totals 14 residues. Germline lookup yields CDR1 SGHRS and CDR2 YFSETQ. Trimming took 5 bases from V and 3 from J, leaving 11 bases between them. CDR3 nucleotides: TGCGCCAGCAGTAATGGGGCCGCTAATGAAAAACTGTTTTTT. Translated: CASSNGAANEKLFF.

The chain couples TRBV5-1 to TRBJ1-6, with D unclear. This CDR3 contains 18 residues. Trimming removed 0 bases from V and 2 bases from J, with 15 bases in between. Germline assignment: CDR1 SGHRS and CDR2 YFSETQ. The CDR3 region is CASSLAAEDRPYNSPLHF. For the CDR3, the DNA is TGCGCCAGCAGCTTGGCCGCGGAAGACCGACCCTATAATTCACCCCTCCACTTT.

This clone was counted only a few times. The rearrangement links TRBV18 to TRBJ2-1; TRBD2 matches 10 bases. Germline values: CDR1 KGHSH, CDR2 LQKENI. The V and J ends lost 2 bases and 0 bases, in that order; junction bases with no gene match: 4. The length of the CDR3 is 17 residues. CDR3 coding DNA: TGTGCCAGCTCACCATGGACTAGCGGTAGCTCCTACAATGAGCAGTTCTTC. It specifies CASSPWTSGSSYNEQFF.

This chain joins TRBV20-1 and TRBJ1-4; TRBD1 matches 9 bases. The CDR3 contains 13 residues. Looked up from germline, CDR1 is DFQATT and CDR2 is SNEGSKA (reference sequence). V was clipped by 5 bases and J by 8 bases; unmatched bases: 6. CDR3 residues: CSAGGTGHEKLFF. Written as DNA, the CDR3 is TGCAGTGCTGGTGGGACAGGGCACGAAAAACTGTTTTTT.

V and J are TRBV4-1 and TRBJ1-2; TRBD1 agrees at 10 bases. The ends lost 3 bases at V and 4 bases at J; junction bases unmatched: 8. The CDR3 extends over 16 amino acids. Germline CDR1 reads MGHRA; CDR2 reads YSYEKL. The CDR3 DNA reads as TGCGCCAGCAGCCAGGACCCGGGACAGGGGACCTATGGCTACACCTTC. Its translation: CASSQDPGQGTYGYTF.

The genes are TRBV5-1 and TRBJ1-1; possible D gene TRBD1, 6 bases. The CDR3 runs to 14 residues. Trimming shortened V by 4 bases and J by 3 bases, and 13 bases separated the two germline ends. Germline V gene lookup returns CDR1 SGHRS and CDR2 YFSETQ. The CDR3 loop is CASSAQGQDTEAFF. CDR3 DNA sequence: TGCGCCAGCAGCGCCCAGGGGCAGGACACTGAAGCTTTCTTT.